Presented here are 32 T cell receptor beta chains from one specimen sequenced in a study of blood T cell repertoires in COVID-19. Produced via immunoSEQ multiplex PCR; TCRdb's table is partial and in-frame only. The sample lists around 300,000 clones; around 88% were seen once. The specimen sequenced was peripheral blood. The receptors originated from a woman in her thirties who had recovered from COVID-19.

This clone was detected only a few times. The chain recombines TRBV18 with TRBJ1-6; TRBD1 agrees at 8 bases. The CDR3 contains 15 residues. CDR1 is KGHSH and CDR2 is LQKENI in the germline V gene. V shed 2 bases and J 10 bases; nucleotides not matched to a gene: 7. The CDR3 region is CASSPGQGANSPLHF. CDR3 sequence (DNA): TGTGCCAGCTCACCAGGGCAGGGGGCGAACTCACCCCTCCACTTT.

The V call is TRBV2, the J call TRBJ2-5; 7 bases align to TRBD2. The length of the CDR3 is 15 residues. V trimming: 4 bases; J trimming: 0 bases; junction bases outside the gene matches: 5. Germline V gene data show CDR1 as SNHLY and CDR2 as FYNNEI. The CDR3: CASSGGSGYQETQYF. CDR3 in DNA: TGTGCCAGCAGTGGTGGTAGCGGGTACCAAGAGACCCAGTACTTC.

This rearrangement joins TRBV19 to TRBJ2-7; D may be TRBD1 (6 bases). The germline V gene encodes CDR1 LNHDA and CDR2 SQIVND (reference sequence). With 5 bases removed from V and 5 bases from J, the gap between germline ends came to 22 bases. The CDR3 extends over 16 amino acids. The CDR3 coding sequence is TGTGCCAGTAGTCCCGCCTACAGGGCTCCCCGGCACGAGCAGTACTTC. Translated, it gives CASSPAYRAPRHEQYF.

This chain connects TRBV7-9 to TRBJ2-2, with 9 bases identical to TRBD2. The CDR3 consists of 14 residues. V lost 5 bases and J lost 6; bases outside the gene matches: 4. Germline CDR1 and CDR2: SEHNR and FQNEAQ (reference sequence). The CDR3 DNA reads TGTGCCAGCAGCGCCCTAGCGGGATCCGGGGAGCTGTTTTTT. It encodes CASSALAGSGELFF.

This chain uses TRBV28 with TRBJ1-3, with D hard to call. The CDR3 has 15 amino acids. The germline V gene has CDR1 MDHEN and CDR2 SYDVKM. Trimming took 6 bases from V and 2 from J, leaving 14 bases between them. The CDR3 protein is CASSQWLAPGNTIYF. In DNA form, the CDR3 reads TGTGCCAGCAGCCAATGGTTGGCCCCTGGAAACACCATATATTTT.

The chain links TRBV28 to TRBJ2-3; D gene ambiguous. Per germline, CDR1 MDHEN and CDR2 SYDVKM. The CDR3 consists of 14 residues. Trimming pared 7 bases from V and 1 base from J, leaving 12 bases between. The CDR3 sequence is CASTRLRGTDTQYF. DNA for the CDR3: TGTGCCAGCACTCGATTAAGAGGCACAGATACGCAGTATTTT.

The V gene is TRBV15, the J gene TRBJ2-1, with D unresolved. Germline assignment: CDR1 LNHNV and CDR2 YYDKDF (reference sequence). The CDR3 extends over 14 amino acids. V lost 1 base and J lost 5, with 9 bases in between. This CDR3 reads CATSRVRRDNEQFF. Here the CDR3 DNA reads TGTGCCACCAGCAGAGTTAGACGGGACAATGAGCAGTTCTTC.

The chain uses TRBV11-2 and TRBJ1-2; tentative D call: TRBD1 (6 bases). Germline lookup yields CDR1 SGHAT and CDR2 FQNNGV. The CDR3 has 13 residues. V dropped 8 bases and J dropped 5 bases, with 15 bases sitting between them. CDR3 nucleotides: TGTGCCAGCTCCCCCGGACAGAGATATGGCTACACCTTC. This translates into CASSPGQRYGYTF.

The V call is TRBV7-9, the J call TRBJ1-3, with unresolved D. CDR1 SEHNR and CDR2 FQNEAQ come from the germline V gene (reference sequence). This CDR3 has 14 amino acids. Trimming shortened V by 4 bases and J by 0 bases, and 7 bases separated the two germline ends. For the CDR3, the DNA is TGTGCCAGCAGCTCCGGACTCTCTGGAAACACCATATATTTT. It is translated as CASSSGLSGNTIYF.

The chain recombines TRBV18 with TRBJ1-6, with a weak D call TRBD1 (5 bases). The germline V gene has CDR1 KGHSH and CDR2 LQKENI. The length of the CDR3 is 13 residues. Trimming removed 6 bases at V and 8 bases at J, with 11 bases between. The CDR3 region is CASSPIQDSPLHF. The CDR3 bases are TGTGCCAGCTCGCCGATACAGGATTCACCCCTCCACTTT.

The chain couples TRBV5-1 to TRBJ2-1; the match to TRBD2 covers 7 bases. Germline lookup yields CDR1 SGHRS and CDR2 YFSETQ. CDR3 size: 16 residues. V was clipped by 4 bases and J by 0 bases; unmatched bases: 7. The CDR3 nucleotides are TGCGCCAGCAGCCCCCCCGGGGGGAGCTCCTACAATGAGCAGTTCTTC. It yields the protein CASSPPGGSSYNEQFF.

The chain combines TRBV14 with TRBJ2-5, with D possibly TRBD1 on 6 matching bases. V lost 4 bases and J 2 bases, leaving 14 bases between the germline ends. Looked up from germline, CDR1 is SGHDN and CDR2 is FVKESK. The CDR3 runs 15 residues. CDR3 coding DNA: TGTGCCAGCAGCCTTCGACAGGCGCCGCAAGAGACCCAGTACTTC. Translation: CASSLRQAPQETQYF.

This rearrangement joins TRBV7-9 to TRBJ2-7, with TRBD1 matching over 8 bases. CDR1 and CDR2 from the germline V gene are SEHNR and FQNEAQ (reference sequence). The CDR3 loop spans 14 amino acids. Trimming took 5 bases from V and 1 from J; bases not matched to a gene: 4. The CDR3 reads CASSPGGYSYEQYF. As DNA, the CDR3 is TGTGCCAGCAGCCCAGGGGGCTATTCCTACGAGCAGTACTTC.

The chain uses TRBV7-9 and TRBJ2-5, with 8 nucleotides matching TRBD1. With V trimmed by 5 bases and J by 1 base, 6 bases remained unmatched. Germline CDR1 and CDR2: SEHNR and FQNEAQ (reference sequence). This CDR3 region has 15 residues. CDR3 loop: CASSPRTGSQETQYF. The CDR3 DNA follows: TGTGCCAGCAGCCCACGGACAGGGAGCCAAGAGACCCAGTACTTC.

This chain links TRBV19 with TRBJ2-5, with a weak D call TRBD1 (6 bases). Per the germline V gene, CDR1 is LNHDA and CDR2 is SQIVND (reference sequence). The germline V and J ends were trimmed by 2 bases and 5 bases, with 9 bases remaining between them. The CDR3 spans 13 residues. The CDR3 loop reads CASSIYREETQYF. DNA of the CDR3: TGTGCCAGTAGTATATACAGGGAGGAGACCCAGTACTTC.

This chain links TRBV5-6 with TRBJ2-1, with no clear D. The germline V gene has CDR1 SGHDT and CDR2 YYEEEE. Trimming took 0 bases from V and 6 from J, leaving 7 bases between them. This CDR3 is built from 13 residues. The CDR3 region has the DNA TGTGCCAGCAGCTTGGGCGCCGCCAATGAGCAGTTCTTC. Its translation is CASSLGAANEQFF.

The chain carries TRBV24-1 and TRBJ2-1, with D maybe TRBD2 (6 bases). V was trimmed by 4 bases and J by 9 bases, leaving 6 bases between them. This CDR3 contains 11 residues. Germline CDR1 is KGHDR and CDR2 is SFDVKD. The CDR3 DNA sequence: TGTGCCACCAGTGACGGGGGTGAGCAGTTCTTC. It yields the protein CATSDGGEQFF.

This clone was picked up a small number of times. The CDR3 loop is CASSGVANYGYTF. The DNA for the CDR3 is TGCGCCAGCTCAGGGGTCGCTAACTATGGCTACACCTTC. The chain has TRBV4-1 and TRBJ1-2, with D possibly matching TRBD1 (6 bases). CDR1 is MGHRA and CDR2 is YSYEKL in the germline V gene. Trimming shortened V by 8 bases and J by 0 bases, and 10 bases separated the two germline ends. The CDR3 has 13 amino acids.

Regarding this clone: Different DNA sequences within this sample yield the same CDR3. This chain connects TRBV12-3 or TRBV12-4 to TRBJ2-5; possibly TRBD2 for D (6 bases). V lost 5 bases and J lost 5, with 9 bases in between. The CDR3 length is 12 residues. The CDR3 DNA follows: TGTGCCAGCAGTCCCGGAGGGGAGACCCAGTACTTC. As protein: CASSPGGETQYF.

V gene TRBV7-9 combines with J gene TRBJ1-2; D not certain. This CDR3 spans 15 amino acids. Trimming removed 4 bases at V and 8 bases at J, with 20 bases between. Germline lookup yields CDR1 SEHNR and CDR2 FQNEAQ (reference sequence). The CDR3 region has the DNA TGTGCCAGCAGCTCAGGCCTCGGTACCAGAGGGGGCTACACCTTC. Its translation: CASSSGLGTRGGYTF.

The chain uses TRBV7-8 and TRBJ2-7, with a possible D match to TRBD2 (5 bases). The CDR3 is 14 residues long. V was pared by 0 bases and J by 1 base, with 7 bases between. Germline V gene sequence: CDR1 SGHVS, CDR2 FQNEAQ. In nucleotides, the CDR3 is TGTGCCAGCAGCTTAGCGCTAGCATCCTACGAGCAGTACTTC. Translating it yields CASSLALASYEQYF.

The chain links TRBV19 to TRBJ1-5; 7 bases map to TRBD1. CDR1 and CDR2 (germline): LNHDA, SQIVND (reference sequence). CDR3 length: 14 residues. V shed 2 bases and J 6 bases; nucleotides not matched to a gene: 4. CDR3 loop: CASSIPYRGQPQHF. Written as DNA, the CDR3 is TGTGCCAGTAGTATACCCTACAGGGGTCAGCCCCAGCATTTT.

The CDR3 reads CASSVEAHETQYF. CDR3 bases: TGTGCCAGCAGCGTAGAAGCTCATGAGACCCAGTACTTC. The gene calls are TRBV9 and TRBJ2-5; D is unresolved. V lost 0 bases, J lost 5 bases, and 8 bases lay in between. CDR1 SGDLS and CDR2 YYNGEE come from the germline V gene. The CDR3 spans 13 residues.

The genes are TRBV13 and TRBJ2-2; 7 bases fit TRBD1. CDR1 is PRHDT and CDR2 is FYEKMQ in the germline V gene (reference sequence). The CDR3 has 15 residues. V lost 5 bases, J lost 3 bases, and 6 bases stayed unmatched. CDR3 coding DNA: TGTGCCAGCAGCCCCAGGGACAGCTACACCGGGGAGCTGTTTTTT. It specifies CASSPRDSYTGELFF.

V is TRBV23-1 and J is TRBJ1-6; D possibly corresponds to TRBD1 (6 bases). TRBV23-1 is placed among ORFs of uncertain function. The V end lost 8 bases, the J end lost 1 base, and 12 bases lay between the germline ends. The CDR3 contains 15 residues. Here the CDR3 DNA reads TGCGCCAGCGTCACCGGGACATCCTATAATTCACCCCTCCACTTT. The encoded protein is CASVTGTSYNSPLHF.

The chain carries TRBV9 and TRBJ1-6; D call uncertain. V lost 5 bases to trimming and J lost 7 bases, with 13 bases between them. The CDR3 is 14 amino acids. CDR1 and CDR2 (germline): SGDLS, YYNGEE. CDR3 bases: TGTGCCAGCAGTGAAGGGAGATTGAATTCACCCCTCCACTTT. This translates into CASSEGRLNSPLHF.

The chain employs TRBV29-1 and TRBJ1-1; 8 positions match TRBD1. Germline CDR1 and CDR2: SQVTM and ANQGSEA. V shed 0 bases, J shed 8 bases, and the junction held 5 bases outside the gene matches. There are 13 residues in the CDR3. Written as DNA, the CDR3 is TGCAGCGTTGAAGACGGGACAGGCGCCGAAGCTTTCTTT. Amino acid sequence: CSVEDGTGAEAFF.

The V gene is TRBV12-3 or TRBV12-4, the J gene TRBJ2-1; tentative D call: TRBD1 (6 bases). There are 13 residues in the CDR3. V was shortened by 6 bases and J by 10 bases, with 16 bases between the two germline ends. CDR3 amino acids: CASSQTTGREQFF. The CDR3 region has the DNA TGTGCCAGCAGCCAAACCACAGGGCGCGAGCAGTTCTTC.

As concerns this clone: An end of the junction differs from the germline gene, which may be a read error. The rearrangement joins TRBV27 to TRBJ2-1; the match to TRBD2 covers 10 bases. The CDR3 covers 16 residues. Germline CDR1 MNHEY, CDR2 SMNVEV (reference sequence). The CDR3 protein is CASSPKAGGSFNEQFF. DNA of the CDR3: TGTGCCAGCAGTCCGAAAGCGGGGGGGTCCTTCAATGAGCAGTTCTTC.

CDR3 in DNA: TGTGTCGCCAGCAGTATGACAGGGGGGAATGAAAAACTGTTTTTT. Its translation is CVASSMTGGNEKLFF. The chain carries TRBV28 and TRBJ1-4, with 9 bases matching TRBD1. Germline V gene data show CDR1 as MDHEN and CDR2 as SYDVKM. The CDR3 runs to 15 residues.

The chain employs TRBV24-1 and TRBJ2-2; D uncertain. CDR1 and CDR2 from the germline V gene are KGHDR and SFDVKD. The CDR3 has 15 amino acids. With 4 bases removed from V and 1 base from J, the gap between germline ends came to 9 bases. CDR3 amino acids: CATSDATENTGELFF. As DNA, the CDR3 is TGTGCCACCAGTGACGCCACAGAGAACACCGGGGAGCTGTTTTTT.

The chain has TRBV13 and TRBJ1-4, with a possible D match to TRBD1 (5 bases). CDR3 length: 14 amino acids. Germline V CDR1 and CDR2: PRHDT, FYEKMQ (reference sequence). Trimming removed 3 bases from V and 8 bases from J, with 13 bases in between. This CDR3 reads CASSFLGVTEKLFF. DNA for the CDR3: TGTGCCAGCAGCTTTTTAGGGGTAACCGAAAAACTGTTTTTT.